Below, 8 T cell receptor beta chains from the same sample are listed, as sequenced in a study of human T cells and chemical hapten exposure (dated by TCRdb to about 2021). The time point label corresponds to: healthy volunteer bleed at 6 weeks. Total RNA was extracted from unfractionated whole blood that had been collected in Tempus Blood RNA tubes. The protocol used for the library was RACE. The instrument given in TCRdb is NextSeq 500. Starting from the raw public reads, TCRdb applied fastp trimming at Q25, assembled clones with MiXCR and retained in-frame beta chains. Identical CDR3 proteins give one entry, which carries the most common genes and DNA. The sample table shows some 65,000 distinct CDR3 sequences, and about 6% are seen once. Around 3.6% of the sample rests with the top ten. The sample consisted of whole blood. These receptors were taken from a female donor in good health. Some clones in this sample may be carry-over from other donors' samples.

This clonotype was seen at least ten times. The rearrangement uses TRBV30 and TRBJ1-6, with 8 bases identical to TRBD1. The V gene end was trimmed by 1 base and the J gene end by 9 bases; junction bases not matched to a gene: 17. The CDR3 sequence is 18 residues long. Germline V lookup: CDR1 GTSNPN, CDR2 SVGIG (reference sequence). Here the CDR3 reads CAWSGLGQVPSFGSPLHF. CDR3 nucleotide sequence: TGTGCCTGGAGTGGACTGGGACAGGTCCCCTCCTTTGGTTCACCCCTCCACTTT.

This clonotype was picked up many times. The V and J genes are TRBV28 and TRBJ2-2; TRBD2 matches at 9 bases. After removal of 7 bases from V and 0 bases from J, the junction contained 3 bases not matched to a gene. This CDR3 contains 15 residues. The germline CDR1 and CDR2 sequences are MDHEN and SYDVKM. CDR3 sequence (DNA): TGTGCCAGCAAGCTAGCGGGATCGAACACCGGGGAGCTGTTTTTT. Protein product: CASKLAGSNTGELFF.

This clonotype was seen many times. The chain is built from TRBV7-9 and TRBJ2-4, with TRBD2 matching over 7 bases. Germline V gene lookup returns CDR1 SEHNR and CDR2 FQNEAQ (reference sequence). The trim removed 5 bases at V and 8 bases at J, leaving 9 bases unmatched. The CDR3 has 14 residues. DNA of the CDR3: TGTGCCAGCAGCCATATCGGGGAGGGGTACATTCAGTACTTC. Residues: CASSHIGEGYIQYF.

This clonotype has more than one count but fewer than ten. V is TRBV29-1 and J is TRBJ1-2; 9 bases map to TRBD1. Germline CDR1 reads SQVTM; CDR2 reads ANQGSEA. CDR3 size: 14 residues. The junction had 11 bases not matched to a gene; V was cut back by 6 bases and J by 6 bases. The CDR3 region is CSVPGTGLNDGYTF. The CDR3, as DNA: TGCAGCGTCCCCGGGACAGGGTTGAACGATGGCTACACCTTC. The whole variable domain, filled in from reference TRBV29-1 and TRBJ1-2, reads SAVISQKPSRDICQRGTSLTIQCQVDSQVTMMFWYRQQPGQSLTLIATANQGSEATYESGFVIDKFPISRPNLTFSTLTVSNMSPEDSSIYLCSVPGTGLNDGYTFGSGTRLTVV.

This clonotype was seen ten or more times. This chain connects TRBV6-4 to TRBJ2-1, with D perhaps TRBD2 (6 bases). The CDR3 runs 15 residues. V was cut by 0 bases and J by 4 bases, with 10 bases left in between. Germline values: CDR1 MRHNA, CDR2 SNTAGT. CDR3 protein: CASSDSPSEYNEQFF. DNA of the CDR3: TGTGCCAGCAGTGACTCACCTAGCGAGTACAATGAGCAGTTCTTC.

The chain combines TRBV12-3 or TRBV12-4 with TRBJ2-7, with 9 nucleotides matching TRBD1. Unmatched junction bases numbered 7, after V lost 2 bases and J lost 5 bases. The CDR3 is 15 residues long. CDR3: CASSLTGTGTHEQYF. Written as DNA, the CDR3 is TGTGCCAGCAGTTTAACCGGGACAGGGACCCACGAGCAGTACTTC.

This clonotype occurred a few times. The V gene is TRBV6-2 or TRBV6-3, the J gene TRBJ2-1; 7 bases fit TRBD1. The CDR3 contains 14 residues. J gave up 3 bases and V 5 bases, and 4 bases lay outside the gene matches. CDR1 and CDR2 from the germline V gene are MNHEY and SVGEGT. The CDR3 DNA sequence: TGTGCCAGCAGTAGTCAGGGGGACTACAATGAGCAGTTCTTC. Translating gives CASSSQGDYNEQFF.

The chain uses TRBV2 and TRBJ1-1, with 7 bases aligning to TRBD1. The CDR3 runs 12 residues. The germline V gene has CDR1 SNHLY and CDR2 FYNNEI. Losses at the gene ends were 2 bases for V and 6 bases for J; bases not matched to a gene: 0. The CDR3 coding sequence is TGTGCCAGCAGTGAACAGGGGGCTGAAGCTTTCTTT. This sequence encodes CASSEQGAEAFF.